Below, 11 T cell receptor beta chains from the same sample are listed, as sequenced in a study of T-cell memory formation after mild COVID-19. One entry per CDR3 protein, called by TCRdb with MiXCR from the 5' RACE reads. The table has around 250,000 distinct CDR3 sequences, roughly 17% seen once. Sequencing used PBMCs or a T cell subset sorted from them (not recorded which). These receptors all come from a man younger than 30 who had mild COVID-19 (a few samples of this study predate the infection). Cell type and time point are not known.

This clonotype was counted between two and nine times. The chain joins TRBV5-1 to TRBJ1-3; no reliable D call. The CDR3 loop spans 15 amino acids. The V end was cut by 1 base, the J end by 1 base, with 9 bases between. Per the germline V gene, CDR1 is SGHRS and CDR2 is YFSETQ. The CDR3 sequence: CASSLSASSGNTIYF. The CDR3 region has the DNA TGCGCCAGCAGCTTGTCGGCTTCTTCTGGAAACACCATATATTTT.

This clonotype appeared a few times. This sequence joins TRBV20-1 and TRBJ2-3; 10 bases are shared with TRBD2. Germline values: CDR1 DFQATT, CDR2 SNEGSKA (reference sequence). CDR3 length: 14 amino acids. Unmatched junction bases numbered 5, after V lost 6 bases and J lost 2 bases. CDR3 DNA sequence: TGCAGTGCAATAGCGGGGGGTAACACAGATACGCAGTATTTT. Translating gives CSAIAGGNTDTQYF.

This clonotype was detected many times. The CDR3 is CASSQATSGGTDTQYF. CDR3 bases: TGCGCCAGCAGCCAAGCAACTAGCGGGGGAACAGATACGCAGTATTTT. This rearrangement joins TRBV4-3 to TRBJ2-3, with 11 bases aligning to TRBD2. Germline-derived CDR1 and CDR2 are LGHNA and YSLEER. The CDR3 loop spans 16 amino acids. The trim removed 1 base at V and 3 bases at J, leaving 3 bases unmatched.

This clonotype was counted only a few times. This rearrangement joins TRBV28 to TRBJ2-2, with D possibly matching TRBD1 (6 bases). The V end lost 7 bases, the J end lost 0 bases, and 9 bases lay between the germline ends. Germline CDR1 reads MDHEN; CDR2 reads SYDVKM. The CDR3 spans 14 residues. CDR3: CASMGTTNTGELFF. The CDR3 DNA reads as TGTGCCAGCATGGGGACAACGAACACCGGGGAGCTGTTTTTT.

This clonotype was seen only a few times. This chain connects TRBV10-3 to TRBJ2-7, with 9 bases identical to TRBD1. Unmatched junction bases numbered 7, after V lost 8 bases and J lost 5 bases. This CDR3 is built from 13 residues. CDR1 ENHRY and CDR2 SYGVKD come from the germline V gene. The CDR3 is CAIQTGGVHEQYF. The CDR3 bases are TGTGCCATCCAGACAGGGGGGGTCCACGAGCAGTACTTC.

This clonotype turned up a few times. The chain recombines TRBV5-5 with TRBJ2-1; D is uncertain. This CDR3 region has 12 residues. V lost 4 bases, J lost 5 bases, and 7 bases lay in between. Germline loops: CDR1 SGHKS, CDR2 YYEKEE (reference sequence). The CDR3 loop is CASSGLNNEQFF. CDR3 in DNA: TGTGCCAGCAGCGGCTTGAACAATGAGCAGTTCTTC.

The chain combines TRBV6-6 with TRBJ1-1; weak D call: TRBD1 (5 bases). Germline-derived CDR1 and CDR2 are MNHNY and SVGAGI (reference sequence). The germline V and J ends were trimmed by 9 bases and 6 bases, with 26 bases remaining between them. CDR3 length: 16 amino acids. The CDR3 protein is CASKPRGRGSYAEAFF. CDR3 in DNA: TGTGCCAGTAAACCCCGGGGGAGGGGTTCTTACGCTGAAGCTTTCTTT.

The chain has TRBV29-1 and TRBJ1-4; TRBD1 agrees at 7 bases. Germline CDR1 SQVTM, CDR2 ANQGSEA. The CDR3 totals 12 residues. After removal of 6 bases from V and 7 bases from J, the junction contained 5 bases not matched to a gene. The CDR3 DNA is TGCAGCGTGGGCGGACAGGCTGAAAAACTGTTTTTT. Protein sequence: CSVGGQAEKLFF. Supplemented by reference TRBV29-1 and TRBJ1-4, the full variable domain reads SAVISQKPSRDICQRGTSLTIQCQVDSQVTMMFWYRQQPGQSLTLIATANQGSEATYESGFVIDKFPISRPNLTFSTLTVSNMSPEDSSIYLCSVGGQAEKLFFGSGTQLSVL.

This clonotype has a handful of counts. The rearrangement joins TRBV7-9 to TRBJ1-1; TRBD1 matches 8 bases. J lost 6 bases, V lost 0 bases, and 6 bases had no gene match. CDR3 length equals 15 residues. Germline CDR1 is SEHNR and CDR2 is FQNEAQ (reference sequence). CDR3 DNA sequence: TGTGCCAGCAGCTTAGCGCCAGGGGGCATGGCTGAAGCTTTCTTT. It is translated as CASSLAPGGMAEAFF.

The chain joins TRBV15 to TRBJ1-6; TRBD1 aligns across 9 bases. From germline, CDR1 is LNHNV and CDR2 YYDKDF (reference sequence). The CDR3 runs 16 residues. With 4 bases clipped from V and 7 bases from J, the junction kept 8 bases outside the gene matches. CDR3 in DNA: TGTGCCACCAGCACCGGACAGGGGCGGAAAAATTCACCCCTCCACTTT. Translating gives CATSTGQGRKNSPLHF. The whole variable domain, filled in from reference TRBV15 and TRBJ1-6, reads DAMVIQNPRYQVTQFGKPVTLSCSQTLNHNVMYWYQQKSSQAPKLLFHYYDKDFNNEADTPDNFQSRRPNTSFCFLDIRSPGLGDTAMYLCATSTGQGRKNSPLHFGNGTRLTVT.

The chain combines TRBV7-2 with TRBJ1-2; tentatively, D is TRBD1 (5 bases). CDR1 is SGHTA, CDR2 FQGNSA, per germline. With 2 bases removed from V and 7 bases from J, the gap between germline ends came to 23 bases. This CDR3 is built from 17 residues. For the CDR3, the DNA is TGTGCCAGCAGCTTACTAGAGGGGTCCGGACGCCTCGGTGGCTACACCTTC. Translated: CASSLLEGSGRLGGYTF. Together with reference TRBV7-2 and TRBJ1-2, the CDR3 gives the full variable domain: GAGVSQSPSNKVTEKGKDVELRCDPISGHTALYWYRQSLGQGLEFLIYFQGNSAPDKSGLPSDRFSAERTGGSVSTLTIQRTQQEDSAVYLCASSLLEGSGRLGGYTFGSGTRLTVV.